A selection of T cell receptor beta chains follows, all from one sample in a study of T cells in Graves' hyperthyroidism and ophthalmopathy. TCRdb re-derived calls from the multiplex PCR reads in MiXCR, one entry per CDR3 protein. The sample records around 690,000 distinct CDR3 sequences, around 15% being singletons. Material: blood. These receptors were collected from a man aged 45-60 years with Graves' hyperthyroidism. Both conserved end residues are part of each CDR3. The D gene is left open where the match is weak. Size tells how often a clone was seen (once, few, many) or the class of an expanded clone, and some rows leave it out.

clone_size: many; d_call: .; j_call: TRBJ2-1; v_call: TRBV28; cdr3_nt: TGTGCCAGCAAGGAAGGGCCGTCCTACAATGAGCAGTTCTTC; cdr3_aa: CASKEGPSYNEQFF
clone_size: many; d_call: TRBD1; j_call: TRBJ2-7; v_call: TRBV7-9; cdr3_nt: TGTGCCAGCAGCCGCACGCAGGGGGCCAACGAGCAGTACTTC; cdr3_aa: CASSRTQGANEQYF
clone_size: many; d_call: .; j_call: TRBJ1-2; v_call: TRBV28; cdr3_nt: TGTGCCAGCAGTTCGCTAGTTACTGGGGGCTACACCTTC; cdr3_aa: CASSSLVTGGYTF
clone_size: few; d_call: .; j_call: TRBJ2-1; v_call: TRBV20-1; cdr3_nt: TGCAGTGCTAGTCGAGGGGGGCGAAGTGAGCAGTTCTTC; cdr3_aa: CSASRGGRSEQFF
clone_size: .; d_call: .; j_call: TRBJ2-7; v_call: TRBV15; cdr3_nt: TGTGCCACCAGCAGAGAACCGGTGACTGACTACGAGCAGTACTTC; cdr3_aa: CATSREPVTDYEQYF
clone_size: many; d_call: TRBD1; j_call: TRBJ1-1; v_call: TRBV7-9; cdr3_nt: TGTGCCAGCAGCACGCGACAGGGGGGATCGAACACTGAAGCTTTCTTT; cdr3_aa: CASSTRQGGSNTEAFF
clone_size: many; d_call: TRBD2; j_call: TRBJ2-3; v_call: TRBV28; cdr3_nt: TGTGCCAGCAGTTTTAGTCTGGGAGGGGACGCAGATACGCAGTATTTT; cdr3_aa: CASSFSLGGDADTQYF
clone_size: many; d_call: TRBD1; j_call: TRBJ1-5; v_call: TRBV24-1; cdr3_nt: TGTGCCACCAGTGATCTTACTCAGGGGGTGAGCAATCAGCCCCAGCATTTT; cdr3_aa: CATSDLTQGVSNQPQHF
clone_size: many; d_call: .; j_call: TRBJ1-3; v_call: TRBV6-1; cdr3_nt: TGTGCCAGCAGTGAAGCGAGCAGGGTCTCTGGAAACACCATATATTTT; cdr3_aa: CASSEASRVSGNTIYF
clone_size: .; d_call: .; j_call: TRBJ2-3; v_call: TRBV7-6; cdr3_nt: TGTGCCAGCAGCTTAGGGACCCAGAGCACAGATACGCAGTATTTT; cdr3_aa: CASSLGTQSTDTQYF
clone_size: once; d_call: .; j_call: TRBJ2-1; v_call: TRBV24-1; cdr3_nt: TGTGCCACCAGAGTCGGGCTTGAGCAGTTCTTC; cdr3_aa: CATRVGLEQFF
clone_size: many; d_call: .; j_call: TRBJ1-6; v_call: TRBV3-1; cdr3_nt: TGTGCCAGCAGCCGCGGGACGGACTATAATTCACCCCTCCACTTT; cdr3_aa: CASSRGTDYNSPLHF
clone_size: many; d_call: TRBD2; j_call: TRBJ2-1; v_call: TRBV6-2/TRBV6-3; cdr3_nt: TGTGCCAGCAGTGGCTCTAGCGGACACTACAATGAGCAGTTCTTC; cdr3_aa: CASSGSSGHYNEQFF
clone_size: few; d_call: .; j_call: TRBJ1-5; v_call: TRBV19; cdr3_nt: TGTGCCAGTAGTACGACAGTTTTTAGCAATCAGCCCCAGCATTTT; cdr3_aa: CASSTTVFSNQPQHF
clone_size: many; d_call: TRBD2; j_call: TRBJ2-1; v_call: TRBV10-3; cdr3_nt: TGTGCCATCAGCGACGGCACTAGCGGTTACAATGAGCAGTTCTTC; cdr3_aa: CAISDGTSGYNEQFF
clone_size: many; d_call: TRBD1; j_call: TRBJ2-5; v_call: TRBV7-2; cdr3_nt: TGTGCCAGCAGCTCGGGACAGGGGGCTTGGGAGACCCAGTACTTC; cdr3_aa: CASSSGQGAWETQYF
clone_size: many; d_call: .; j_call: TRBJ2-5; v_call: TRBV10-2; cdr3_nt: TGCGCCAGCAGTGAGTGGGGGGTGTCCCAAGAAGAGACCCAGTACTTC; cdr3_aa: CASSEWGVSQEETQYF
clone_size: many; d_call: .; j_call: TRBJ2-3; v_call: TRBV11-2; cdr3_nt: TGTGCCAGCAGCTTAGTGGGGCGACACACAGATACGCAGTATTTT; cdr3_aa: CASSLVGRHTDTQYF
clone_size: .; d_call: TRBD1; j_call: TRBJ1-5; v_call: TRBV2; cdr3_nt: TGTGCCAGCAGGGCCGGGACAGGACCAAATCAGCCCCAGCATTTT; cdr3_aa: CASRAGTGPNQPQHF
clone_size: few; d_call: .; j_call: TRBJ2-7; v_call: TRBV2; cdr3_nt: TGTGCCAGCAGTGATAGGGGGGTAAGCTCCTACGAGCAGTACTTC; cdr3_aa: CASSDRGVSSYEQYF
clone_size: .; d_call: TRBD1; j_call: TRBJ1-1; v_call: TRBV5-1; cdr3_nt: TGCGCCAGCAGCCTCCGGACAGGGGCGAACACTGAAGCTTTCTTT; cdr3_aa: CASSLRTGANTEAFF
clone_size: many; d_call: TRBD2; j_call: TRBJ2-5; v_call: TRBV24-1; cdr3_nt: TGTGCCACCAGTGATCCGGGAGGGGCAGGGGAGACCCAGTACTTC; cdr3_aa: CATSDPGGAGETQYF
clone_size: many; d_call: .; j_call: TRBJ2-1; v_call: TRBV28; cdr3_nt: TGTGCCAGCAGCTTAAGGGGATCCTACAATGAGCAGTTCTTC; cdr3_aa: CASSLRGSYNEQFF
clone_size: once; d_call: TRBD1; j_call: TRBJ2-1; v_call: TRBV7-6; cdr3_nt: TGTGCCAGCAGCCAGACAGGGATGAGCAATGAGCAGTTCTTC; cdr3_aa: CASSQTGMSNEQFF
clone_size: many; d_call: TRBD1; j_call: TRBJ1-2; v_call: TRBV7-2; cdr3_nt: TGTGCCAGCAGCCCACCAGGGGGCTGGAATGGCTACACCTTC; cdr3_aa: CASSPPGGWNGYTF
clone_size: .; d_call: TRBD2; j_call: TRBJ2-3; v_call: TRBV20-1; cdr3_nt: TGCAGTGCTAGAGAAGGCGGGGGGGGGACGCAGTATTTT; cdr3_aa: CSAREGGGGTQYF
clone_size: many; d_call: .; j_call: TRBJ2-3; v_call: TRBV7-9; cdr3_nt: TGTGCCAGCAGCTTGGAACGGGCCTCAGATACGCAGTATTTT; cdr3_aa: CASSLERASDTQYF
clone_size: .; d_call: .; j_call: TRBJ2-3; v_call: TRBV5-1; cdr3_nt: TGCGCCAGCAGTGCGGGACGCCGCGGCACAGATACGCAGTATTTT; cdr3_aa: CASSAGRRGTDTQYF
clone_size: few; d_call: TRBD1; j_call: TRBJ1-2; v_call: TRBV6-2/TRBV6-3; cdr3_nt: TGTGCCAGCAGTTACTCTGGGACAGGGGGAGATGGCTACACCTTC; cdr3_aa: CASSYSGTGGDGYTF
clone_size: many; d_call: .; j_call: TRBJ1-1; v_call: TRBV6-5; cdr3_nt: TGTGCCAGCAGTTACGAGGCCATGAACACTGAAGCTTTCTTT; cdr3_aa: CASSYEAMNTEAFF
clone_size: .; d_call: .; j_call: TRBJ1-2; v_call: TRBV30; cdr3_nt: TGTGCCTGGAGTGTACCGGGGGGCGAGGTGTATGGCTACACCTTC; cdr3_aa: CAWSVPGGEVYGYTF
clone_size: once; d_call: .; j_call: TRBJ2-5; v_call: TRBV29-1; cdr3_nt: TGCAGCGCCCTCAGGGGACAAGAGACCCAGTACTTC; cdr3_aa: CSALRGQETQYF
clone_size: few; d_call: TRBD2; j_call: TRBJ2-3; v_call: TRBV7-3; cdr3_nt: TGTGCCAGCAGCTTAAGGACTAGCGGGAGAAGGGATACGCAGTATTTT; cdr3_aa: CASSLRTSGRRDTQYF
clone_size: many; d_call: TRBD1; j_call: TRBJ1-2; v_call: TRBV12-3/TRBV12-4; cdr3_nt: TGTGCCAGCAGTTCCAGGGGGAATTCCGTCTATGGCTACACCTTC; cdr3_aa: CASSSRGNSVYGYTF
clone_size: many; d_call: TRBD2; j_call: TRBJ2-5; v_call: TRBV4-1; cdr3_nt: TGCGCCAGCAGCCACTTGACTAGCGGGAGAGAGACCCAGTACTTC; cdr3_aa: CASSHLTSGRETQYF
clone_size: .; d_call: .; j_call: TRBJ1-1; v_call: TRBV3-1; cdr3_nt: TGTGCCAGCAGCCAAGAGGGGGGATCTACTGAAGCTTTCTTT; cdr3_aa: CASSQEGGSTEAFF
clone_size: many; d_call: TRBD2; j_call: TRBJ2-3; v_call: TRBV10-3; cdr3_nt: TGTGCCATCAGTGAGCAGACTCTAGCGGGGATCACAGATACGCAGTATTTT; cdr3_aa: CAISEQTLAGITDTQYF
clone_size: .; d_call: .; j_call: TRBJ1-3; v_call: TRBV28; cdr3_nt: TGTGCCAGCAGTACATTCAGAGCCTCAGGAAACACCATATATTTT; cdr3_aa: CASSTFRASGNTIYF
clone_size: many; d_call: .; j_call: TRBJ1-2; v_call: TRBV10-3; cdr3_nt: TGTGCCATCAGGCCCGGGGGGACGTCTGCTTCTGGCTACACCTTC; cdr3_aa: CAIRPGGTSASGYTF
clone_size: .; d_call: .; j_call: TRBJ1-5; v_call: TRBV20-1; cdr3_nt: TGCAGTGCTAAGGGAGGGGAAGGTCAGCCCCAGCATTTT; cdr3_aa: CSAKGGEGQPQHF
clone_size: .; d_call: .; j_call: TRBJ1-2; v_call: TRBV20-1; cdr3_nt: TGCAGTGCTGATACCGAAGTGACGGGCTTGTATGGCTACACCTTC; cdr3_aa: CSADTEVTGLYGYTF
clone_size: .; d_call: .; j_call: TRBJ2-5; v_call: TRBV24-1; cdr3_nt: TGTGCCACCAGTGACCAGCGGGCCGGGTTGGAGACCCAGTACTTC; cdr3_aa: CATSDQRAGLETQYF